This T cell receptor (beta chain) was observed in a study of blood T cell repertoires in COVID-19 (dated by TCRdb to between 2020 and 2021). Concerning the study at large: Samples from collaborators originated in the United States, Italy and Spain and spanned both the acute and convalescent phases of COVID-19. The samples were drawn from the first 160 participants of the ongoing ImmuneRACE study and from roughly 1,300 subjects provided by 6 global collaborators. A freely available public database, intended as a resource for researchers studying the immune response to SARS-CoV-2, is where the repertoires were released. Nearly every sample came with metadata listing a de-identified subject ID, COVID-19 status, age in years and sex. Where HLA class I and class II types were available, the types were taken from metadata supplied by the sample provider, not from assay-based typing. Subjects who had been exposed to COVID-19, were actively infected with it, or had recovered from it provided the deeply sampled blood TCRbeta repertoires that made up the dataset. The prospective study material was composed of cDNA or gDNA derived from T cells, B-cell-depleted T cells, or PBMCs.

On this clone: The target of this receptor is not known. Base qualities were left out, and no much larger clone turns up one base away.

The immunoSEQ Assay, a bias-controlled multiplex PCR, was used to amplify TCRbeta CDR3 regions from genomic DNA. The study's processing was this. The number of nucleated cells in each sample was estimated by amplification of reference gene primers within the assay. Sequence reads were collapsed and filtered to measure the absolute abundance of every unique TCRbeta CDR3 rearrangement. For each sample, productive Simpson clonality was calculated as the square root of Simpson's diversity index over productive rearrangements. Sourced from immuneACCESS, this table was stored by TCRdb with only in-frame sequences that have V and J called. A share of the clones is absent; for the studies checked, an unresolved V gene accounts for under half, and the remainder has no known explanation. D and trimming come from the DNA, and the V and J calls and clone size come from that table. This sample is represented by around 250,000 clones; about 91% of them were singletons. The ten largest clones add up to roughly 1.2% of the sample.

Points the paper makes about the study in general: The amount of clinical and demographic metadata varied by source and participant and was provided uncurated.

Participants in the prospective study were enrolled through a virtual design, were aged 18 to 89 years, and lived in roughly 26 United States geographic areas. In the prospective study, cohorts were assigned on the basis of participant-reported clinical history obtained from a screening survey and a study questionnaire. In the prospective study, whole blood, serum and a nasopharyngeal or oropharyngeal swab were collected from each participant by mobile phlebotomists. Prospective study participants could optionally give additional blood draws and questionnaires over an approximately two-month period. Blood samples from the prospective study were shipped frozen or at room temperature prior to DNA extraction. Sequenced sample: PBMCs or T cells enriched from blood (not recorded which). This TCR was recovered from a human donor in a cohort exposed to, infected with or recovered from COVID-19 (not recorded which). The donor label of this sample is uncertain.

The DNA reads TGTGCCAGTAGCGGACAGGTGAACACTGAAGCTTTCTTT. Its translation reads: CASSGQVNTEAFF. The rearrangement joined TRBV19 to TRBJ1-1, with TRBD1 identical over 7 junction bases. The CDR3 holds 13 amino acids from the cysteine to the phenylalanine. The DNA shown is the 39-base CDR3, in frame from base 1. In the germline V gene (reference sequence), CDR1 corresponds to LNHDA and CDR2 to SQIVND. Germline trimming amounts to 6 bases on V and 0 bases on J, with 1 as the count of junction bases outside the gene matches.